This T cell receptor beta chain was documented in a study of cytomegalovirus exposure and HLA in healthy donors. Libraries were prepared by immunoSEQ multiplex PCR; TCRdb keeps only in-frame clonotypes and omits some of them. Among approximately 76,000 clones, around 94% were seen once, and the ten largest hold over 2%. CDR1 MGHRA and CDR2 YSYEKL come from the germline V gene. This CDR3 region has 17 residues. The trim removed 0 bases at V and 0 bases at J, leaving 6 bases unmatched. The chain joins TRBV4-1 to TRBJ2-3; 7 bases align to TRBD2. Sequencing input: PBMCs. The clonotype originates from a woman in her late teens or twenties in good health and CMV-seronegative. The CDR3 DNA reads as TGCGCCAGCAGCCAAGATACACTAGCGCTCAGCACAGATACGCAGTATTTT. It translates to CASSQDTLALSTDTQYF.